The rows below give T cell receptor beta chains drawn from one sample of a study of shared clonotypes between healthy human individuals. Libraries were prepared by immunoSEQ multiplex PCR; TCRdb keeps only in-frame clonotypes and omits some of them. This sample has just over 2,000,000 clones, with 95% found just once. Material: naive CD4+ T cells sorted from blood. These receptors all come from a man between 18 and 35 years old in good health. The conserved cysteine and the conserved F or W are not part of the CDR3 here.

v_gene	j_gene	CDR3aa
TRBV7-2	TRBJ1-4	ASSLVLGTVNATNEKLF
TRBV7-2	TRBJ2-2	ASSHVSTGELF
TRBV28	TRBJ2-7	ASRRDRGSYEQY
TRBV7-2	TRBJ1-4	ASSFWGRLNEKLF
TRBV6-6	TRBJ1-1	ASSPDRENTEAF
TRBV7-9	TRBJ1-2	ASSTGQGRMRDYT
TRBV5-1	TRBJ2-7	ASSFGPGNYEQY
TRBV5-5	TRBJ1-2	ASSLALLGSGTWGGYT
TRBV23-1	TRBJ1-5	ASSPRRTGYNQPQH
TRBV10-1	TRBJ1-1	ASSKGANTEAF
TRBV11-2	TRBJ2-1	ASSLDGSPYNEQF
TRBV7-9	TRBJ2-7	ASSSPGHEQY
TRBV29-1	TRBJ1-2	SVFGGGVRKTNYGYT
TRBV9	TRBJ2-7	ASSARELAGIYEQY
TRBV2	TRBJ2-2	ASSAPGGGTGELF
TRBV18	TRBJ1-5	ASSGGTGSSGNQPQH
TRBV9	TRBJ2-7	ASSVDPGPRDVEQY
TRBV2	TRBJ2-2	ASSEGRRQNTGELF
TRBV4-3	TRBJ1-1	ASSQVPGQGSNTEAF
TRBV6-5	TRBJ2-2	ASRAGTGNTGELF
TRBV5-4	TRBJ2-7	ASSLEAGVGEQY
TRBV5-1	TRBJ1-6	ASSLGAWGNSPLH
TRBV2	TRBJ1-5	ASSEDRSNQPQH
TRBV5-6	TRBJ2-5	ASSLLAGVRETQY
TRBV5-1	TRBJ2-3	ASSLRIAGATDTQY
TRBV7-8	TRBJ1-2	ASSLGPSPNYGYT
TRBV5-6	TRBJ1-2	ASSSIRDRHSRANYGYT
TRBV10-3	TRBJ1-2	AINGQGPGPIYGYT
TRBV14	TRBJ2-7	ASRQGPGFKQY
TRBV7-2	TRBJ1-1	ASSLPGSLNTEAF
TRBV27	TRBJ1-2	ASRPDRTYGYT
TRBV7-2	TRBJ1-6	ASSLDGRSPLH
TRBV19	TRBJ2-2	ASSIKAWLVLTGELF
TRBV9	TRBJ2-1	ASSVVGSYNEQF
TRBV30	TRBJ2-7	AWSTGQGAAGYEQY